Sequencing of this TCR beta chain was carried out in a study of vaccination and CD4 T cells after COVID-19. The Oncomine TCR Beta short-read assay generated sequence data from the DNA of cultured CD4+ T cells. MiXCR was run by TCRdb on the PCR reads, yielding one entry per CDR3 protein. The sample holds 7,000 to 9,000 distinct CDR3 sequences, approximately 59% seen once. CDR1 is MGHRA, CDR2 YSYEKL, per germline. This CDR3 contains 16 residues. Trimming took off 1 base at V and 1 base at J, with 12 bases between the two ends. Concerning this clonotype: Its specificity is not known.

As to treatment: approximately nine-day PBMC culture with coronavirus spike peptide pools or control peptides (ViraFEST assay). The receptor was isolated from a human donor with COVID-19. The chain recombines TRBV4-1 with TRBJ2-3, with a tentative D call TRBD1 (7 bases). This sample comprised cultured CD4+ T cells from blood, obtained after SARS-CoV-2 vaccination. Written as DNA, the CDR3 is TGCGCCAGCAGCCAAGGGCAGGGGGGTCGCACAGATACGCAGTATTTT. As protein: CASSQGQGGRTDTQYF.